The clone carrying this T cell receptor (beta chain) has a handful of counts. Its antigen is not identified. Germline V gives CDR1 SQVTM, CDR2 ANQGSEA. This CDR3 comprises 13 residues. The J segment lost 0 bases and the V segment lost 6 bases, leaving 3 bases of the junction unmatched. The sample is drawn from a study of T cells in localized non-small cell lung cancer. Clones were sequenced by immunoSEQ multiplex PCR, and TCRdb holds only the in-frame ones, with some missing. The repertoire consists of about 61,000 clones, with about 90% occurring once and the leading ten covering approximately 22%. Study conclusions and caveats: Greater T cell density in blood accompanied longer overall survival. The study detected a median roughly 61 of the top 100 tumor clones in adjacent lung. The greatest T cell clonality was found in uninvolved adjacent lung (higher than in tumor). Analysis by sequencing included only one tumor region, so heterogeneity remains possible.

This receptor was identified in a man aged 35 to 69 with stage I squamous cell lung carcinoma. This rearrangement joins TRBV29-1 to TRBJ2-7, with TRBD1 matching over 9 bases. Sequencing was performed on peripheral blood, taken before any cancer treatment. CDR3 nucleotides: TGCAGCGTAAGGACAGGGGACTCCTACGAGCAGTACTTC. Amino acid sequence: CSVRTGDSYEQYF.